Sequencing of this T cell receptor (beta chain) was carried out in a study of blood T cell repertoires in COVID-19. The overall study: Whether acute or convalescent, the COVID-19 samples came from the United States, Italy and Spain. In each case, the material was cDNA or gDNA derived from T cells, B-cell-depleted T cells, or PBMCs.

Germline V CDR1 and CDR2: MNHEY, SVGEGT. The CDR3 length is 16 residues. The J segment lost 6 bases and the V segment lost 2 bases, leaving 6 bases of the junction unmatched. Methods used by the authors: Researchers report that nucleated cell counts were estimated from reference gene primer amplification. Generated by immunoSEQ multiplex PCR, the TCRdb table keeps only in-frame clones and is missing some. V and J calls and clone size are given by that table; D and trimming were obtained from the DNA. The sample records about 110,000 clones, 80% to 90% being singletons. The J gene is TRBJ2-2, the V gene TRBV6-2 or TRBV6-3, with 10 nucleotides matching TRBD1. This receptor was identified in a woman aged 80 or over with acute or convalescent COVID-19. The sample consisted of peripheral blood. CDR3 amino acids: CASSYRDRGGPGELFF. DNA of the CDR3: TGTGCCAGCAGTTACCGGGACAGGGGAGGGCCCGGGGAGCTGTTTTTT.